This paragraph reports one T cell receptor (beta chain). The sample originates from a study of T-cell reconstitution after alpha-beta-depleted transplantation in children. Using unique molecular identifiers, the investigators prepared the TCRbeta library. TCRdb re-derived calls from the PCR reads in MiXCR, one entry per CDR3 protein. The sample has around 600,000 distinct CDR3 sequences; around 16% are singletons. Germline V gene data show CDR1 as DFQATT and CDR2 as SNEGSKA (reference sequence). The V gene lost 4 bases and the J gene lost 4 bases, with 10 bases spanning the gap. The CDR3 extends over 13 amino acids.

The origin of this receptor is a human donor who donated a stem cell graft to a child with acute myeloid leukemia. The input for sequencing was PBMCs from the stem cell graft donor, taken from the stem cell graft. The genes are TRBV20-1 and TRBJ2-2, with D uncertain. CDR3 in amino acids: CSAKRASTGELFF. CDR3 DNA: TGCAGTGCTAAACGGGCTTCCACCGGGGAGCTGTTTTTT.